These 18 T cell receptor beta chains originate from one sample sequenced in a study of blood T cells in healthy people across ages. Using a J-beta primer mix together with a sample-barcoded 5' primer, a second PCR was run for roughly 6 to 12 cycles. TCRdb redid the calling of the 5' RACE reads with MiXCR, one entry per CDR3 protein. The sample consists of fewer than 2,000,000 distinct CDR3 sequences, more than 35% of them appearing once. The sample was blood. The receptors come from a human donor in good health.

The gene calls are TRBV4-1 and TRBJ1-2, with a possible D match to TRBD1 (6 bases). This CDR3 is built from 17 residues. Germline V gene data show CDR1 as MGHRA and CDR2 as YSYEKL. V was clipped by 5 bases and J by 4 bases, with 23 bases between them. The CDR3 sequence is CASSYQTTGGPGYGYTF. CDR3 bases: TGCGCCAGCAGCTATCAAACTACTGGGGGCCCGGGCTATGGCTACACCTTC.

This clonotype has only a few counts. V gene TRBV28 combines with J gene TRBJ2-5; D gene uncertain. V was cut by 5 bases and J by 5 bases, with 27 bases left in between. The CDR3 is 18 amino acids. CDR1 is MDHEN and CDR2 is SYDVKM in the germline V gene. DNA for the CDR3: TGTGCCAGCAGTCCAAGGGTGAGGCTATCGTCTAAAACGGAGACCCAGTACTTC. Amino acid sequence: CASSPRVRLSSKTETQYF.

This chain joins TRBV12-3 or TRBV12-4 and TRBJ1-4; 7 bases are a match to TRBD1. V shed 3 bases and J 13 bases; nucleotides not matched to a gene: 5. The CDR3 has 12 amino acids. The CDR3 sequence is CASSLRDRRLFF. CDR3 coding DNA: TGTGCCAGCAGTTTGAGGGACAGACGACTGTTTTTT.

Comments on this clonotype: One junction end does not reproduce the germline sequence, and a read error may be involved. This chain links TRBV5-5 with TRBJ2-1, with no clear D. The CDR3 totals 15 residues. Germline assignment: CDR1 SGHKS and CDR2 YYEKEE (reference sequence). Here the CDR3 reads CASSLIHRGYNDQFF. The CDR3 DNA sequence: TGTGCCAGCAGCTTGATTCACCGTGGGTACAATGACCAGTTCTTC.

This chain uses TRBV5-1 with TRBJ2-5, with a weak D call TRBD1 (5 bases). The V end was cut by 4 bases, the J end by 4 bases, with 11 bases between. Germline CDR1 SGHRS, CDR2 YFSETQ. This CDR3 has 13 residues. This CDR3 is CASSTGRAETQYF. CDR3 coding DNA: TGCGCCAGCAGCACGGGCAGGGCAGAGACCCAGTACTTC.

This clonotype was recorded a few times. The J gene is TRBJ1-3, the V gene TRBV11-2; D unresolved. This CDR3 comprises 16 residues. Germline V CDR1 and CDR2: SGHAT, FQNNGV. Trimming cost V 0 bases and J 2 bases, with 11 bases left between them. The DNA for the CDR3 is TGTGCCAGCAGCTTAGATCCAGCAGCTCCTGGAAACACCATATATTTT. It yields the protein CASSLDPAAPGNTIYF.

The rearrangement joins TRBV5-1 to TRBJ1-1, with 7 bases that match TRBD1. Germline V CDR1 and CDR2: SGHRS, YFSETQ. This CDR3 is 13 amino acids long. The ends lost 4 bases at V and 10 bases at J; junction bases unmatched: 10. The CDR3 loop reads CASSRDDRDGAFF. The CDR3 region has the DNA TGCGCCAGCAGCAGGGACGACAGGGACGGAGCTTTCTTT. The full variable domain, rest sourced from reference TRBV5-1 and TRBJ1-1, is KAGVTQTPRYLIKTRGQQVTLSCSPISGHRSVSWYQQTPGQGLQFLFEYFSETQRNKGNFPGRFSGRQFSNSRSEMNVSTLELGDSALYLCASSRDDRDGAFFGQGTRLTVV.

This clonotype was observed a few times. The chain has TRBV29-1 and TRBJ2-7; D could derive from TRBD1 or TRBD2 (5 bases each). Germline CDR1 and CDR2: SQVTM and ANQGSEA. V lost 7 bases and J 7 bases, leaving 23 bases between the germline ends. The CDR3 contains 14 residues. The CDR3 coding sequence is TGCAGCGCTATCCGGGACGCGGCTTCGGGAGAGCAGTACTTC. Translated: CSAIRDAASGEQYF.

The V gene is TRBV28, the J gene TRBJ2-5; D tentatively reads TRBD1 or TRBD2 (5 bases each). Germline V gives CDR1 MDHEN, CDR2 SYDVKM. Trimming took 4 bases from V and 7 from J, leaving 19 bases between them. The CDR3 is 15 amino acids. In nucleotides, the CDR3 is TGTGCCAGCAGTTCTCCTGGGACCGTAAGGTGGACCCAGTACTTC. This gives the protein CASSSPGTVRWTQYF.

The chain's CDR3 is CSARDFLAGLEPDEQFF. Written as DNA, the CDR3 is TGCAGTGCTAGAGATTTTTTAGCGGGGCTGGAGCCCGATGAGCAGTTCTTC. The gene calls are TRBV20-1 and TRBJ2-1, with 8 bases that match TRBD2. The germline gives CDR1 DFQATT, CDR2 SNEGSKA (reference sequence). The CDR3 sequence is 17 residues long. After removal of 0 bases from V and 8 bases from J, the junction contained 15 bases not matched to a gene.

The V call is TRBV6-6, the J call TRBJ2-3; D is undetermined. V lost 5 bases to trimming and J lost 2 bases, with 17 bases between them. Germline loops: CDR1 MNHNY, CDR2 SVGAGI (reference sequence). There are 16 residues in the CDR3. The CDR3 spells CASSPRRSAPTDTQYF. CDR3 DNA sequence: TGTGCCAGCAGTCCCCGCCGGAGCGCGCCCACAGATACGCAGTATTTT.

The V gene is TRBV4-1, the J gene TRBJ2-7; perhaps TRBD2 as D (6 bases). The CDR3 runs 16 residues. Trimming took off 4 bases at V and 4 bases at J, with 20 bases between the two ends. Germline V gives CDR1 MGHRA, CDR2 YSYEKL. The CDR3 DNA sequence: TGCGCCAGCAGCCCCCTCTCCGGGGGAATTACGTACGAGCAGTACTTC. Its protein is CASSPLSGGITYEQYF.

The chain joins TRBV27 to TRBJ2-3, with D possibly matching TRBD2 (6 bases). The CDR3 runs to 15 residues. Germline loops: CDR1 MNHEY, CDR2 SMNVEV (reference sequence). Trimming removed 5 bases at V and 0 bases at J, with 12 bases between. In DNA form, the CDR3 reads TGTGCCAGCAGTCTCCTAGCGCCAAGCACAGATACGCAGTATTTT. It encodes CASSLLAPSTDTQYF.

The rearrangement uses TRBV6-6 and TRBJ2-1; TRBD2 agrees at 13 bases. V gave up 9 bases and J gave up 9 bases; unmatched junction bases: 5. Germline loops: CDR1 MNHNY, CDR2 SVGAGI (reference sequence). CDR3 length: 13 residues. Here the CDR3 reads CASGTSGTAEQFF. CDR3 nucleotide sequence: TGTGCCAGTGGGACTAGCGGGACAGCTGAGCAGTTCTTC.

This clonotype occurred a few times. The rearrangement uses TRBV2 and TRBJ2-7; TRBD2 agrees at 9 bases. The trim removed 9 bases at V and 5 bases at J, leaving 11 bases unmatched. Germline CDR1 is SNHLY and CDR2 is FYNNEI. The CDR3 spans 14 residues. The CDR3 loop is CASLSGTSIDEQYF. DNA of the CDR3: TGTGCCAGTCTGTCCGGGACTAGCATCGACGAGCAGTACTTC. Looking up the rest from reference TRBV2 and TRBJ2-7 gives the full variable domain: EPEVTQTPSHQVTQMGQEVILRCVPISNHLYFYWYRQILGQKVEFLVSFYNNEISEKSEIFDDQFSVERPDGSNFTLKIRSTKLEDSAMYFCASLSGTSIDEQYFGPGTRLTVT.

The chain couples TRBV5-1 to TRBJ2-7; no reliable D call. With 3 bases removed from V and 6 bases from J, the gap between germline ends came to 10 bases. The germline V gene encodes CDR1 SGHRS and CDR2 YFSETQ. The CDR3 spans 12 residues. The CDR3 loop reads CASSSDLCEQYF. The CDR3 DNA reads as TGCGCCAGCAGCTCTGACCTCTGCGAGCAGTACTTC.

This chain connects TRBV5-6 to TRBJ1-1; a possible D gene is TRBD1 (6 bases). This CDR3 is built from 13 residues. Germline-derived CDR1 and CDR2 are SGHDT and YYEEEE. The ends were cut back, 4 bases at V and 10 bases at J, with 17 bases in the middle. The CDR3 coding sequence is TGTGCCAGCAGCCGTGACAGGTCTTCTGGAGCTTTCTTT. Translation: CASSRDRSSGAFF.

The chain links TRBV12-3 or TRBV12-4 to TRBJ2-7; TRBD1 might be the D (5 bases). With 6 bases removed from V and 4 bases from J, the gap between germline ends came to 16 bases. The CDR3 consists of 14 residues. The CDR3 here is CASSKPIDSYEQYF. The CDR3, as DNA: TGTGCCAGCAGCAAACCAATAGACAGTTACGAGCAGTACTTC.